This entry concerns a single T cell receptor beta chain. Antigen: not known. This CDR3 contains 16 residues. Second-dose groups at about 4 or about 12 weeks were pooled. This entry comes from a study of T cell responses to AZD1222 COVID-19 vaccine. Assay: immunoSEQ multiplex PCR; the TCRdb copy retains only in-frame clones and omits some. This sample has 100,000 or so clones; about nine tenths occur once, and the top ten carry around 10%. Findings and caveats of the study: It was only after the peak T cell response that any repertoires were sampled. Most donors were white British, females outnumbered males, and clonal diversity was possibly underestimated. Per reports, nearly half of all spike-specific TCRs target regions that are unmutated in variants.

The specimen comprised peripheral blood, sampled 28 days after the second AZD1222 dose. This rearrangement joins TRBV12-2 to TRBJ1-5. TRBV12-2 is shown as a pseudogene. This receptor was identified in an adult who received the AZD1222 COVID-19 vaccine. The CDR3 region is CASRLAVRGASQPQHF. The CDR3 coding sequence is TGTGCAAGTCGCTTAGCAGTAAGGGGAGCAAGTCAGCCCCAGCATTTT.